This T cell receptor (beta chain) was retrieved from a study of cytomegalovirus exposure and HLA in healthy donors. This clone was seen only a few times. Its target is not known. Primers included in the PCR were 60 Vbeta and 13 Jbeta primers. Sequencing used immunoSEQ multiplex PCR; TCRdb keeps in-frame clones, though not all of them. Of over 60,000 clones listed, around 70% were seen once; the top ten hold less than 15%. This CDR3 region has 16 residues. Trimming removed 2 bases from V and 0 bases from J; junction bases left unmatched: 6. Germline V gives CDR1 MGHDK, CDR2 SYGVNS. Whole-study results and caveats: Some V segments (TRBV6-2 and TRBV6-3 among them) were excluded as indistinguishable. The productive fraction for most TCR beta V segments was about 87% or about 30% in an earlier analysis.

The source material was PBMCs. The chain recombines TRBV25-1 with TRBJ1-1; 7 nucleotides agree with TRBD1. This clonotype was sampled from a male donor in good health and CMV-seropositive. Here the CDR3 DNA reads TGTGCCAGCAGTGAAGACAGGGATAGGATGAACACTGAAGCTTTCTTT. It specifies CASSEDRDRMNTEAFF.